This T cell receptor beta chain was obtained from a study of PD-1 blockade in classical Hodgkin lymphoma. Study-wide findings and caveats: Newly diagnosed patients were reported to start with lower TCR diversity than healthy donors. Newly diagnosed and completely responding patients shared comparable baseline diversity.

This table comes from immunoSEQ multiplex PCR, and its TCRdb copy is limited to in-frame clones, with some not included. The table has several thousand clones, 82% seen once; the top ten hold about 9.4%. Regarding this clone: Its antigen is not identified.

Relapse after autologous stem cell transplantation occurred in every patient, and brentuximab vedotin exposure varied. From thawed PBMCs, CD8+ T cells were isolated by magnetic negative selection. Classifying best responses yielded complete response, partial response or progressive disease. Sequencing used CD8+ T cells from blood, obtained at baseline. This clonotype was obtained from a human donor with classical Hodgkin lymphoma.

DNA of the CDR3: TGTGCCAGCAGCTCCTCTGGGAACACTGAAGCTTTCTTT. It encodes CASSSSGNTEAFF. This sequence joins TRBV7-9 and TRBJ1-1, with D unclear. Germline V gives CDR1 SEHNR, CDR2 FQNEAQ (reference sequence). The CDR3 sequence is 13 residues long. The V gene lost 4 bases and the J gene lost 1 base, with 7 bases spanning the gap.